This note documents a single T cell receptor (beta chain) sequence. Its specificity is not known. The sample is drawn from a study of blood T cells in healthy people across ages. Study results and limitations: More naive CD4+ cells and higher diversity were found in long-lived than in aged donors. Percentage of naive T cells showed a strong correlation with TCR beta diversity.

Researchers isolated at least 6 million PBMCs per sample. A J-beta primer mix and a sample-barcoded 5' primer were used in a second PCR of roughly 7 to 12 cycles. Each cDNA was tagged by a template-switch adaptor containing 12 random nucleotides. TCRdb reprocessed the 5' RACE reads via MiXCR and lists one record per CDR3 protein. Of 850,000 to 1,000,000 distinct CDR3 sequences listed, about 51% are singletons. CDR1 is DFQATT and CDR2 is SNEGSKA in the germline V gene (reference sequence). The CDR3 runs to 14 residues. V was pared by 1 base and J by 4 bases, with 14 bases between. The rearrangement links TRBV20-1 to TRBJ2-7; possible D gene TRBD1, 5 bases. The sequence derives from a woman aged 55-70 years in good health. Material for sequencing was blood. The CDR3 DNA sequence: TGCAGTGCTAGAGTTCCTCGACAGCCGTACGAGCAGTACTTC. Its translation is CSARVPRQPYEQYF.